The 21 T cell receptor beta chains below come from one sample, sequenced in a study of T cells after posttransplantation cyclophosphamide. Here immunoSEQ multiplex PCR was the method, and the copy in TCRdb shows in-frame clones only, minus some. The sample shows 50,000 to 65,000 clones, 85% to 90% of them seen only once. Sequenced input: PBMCs. The origin of the receptors is a man aged 25 to 45 with a blood cancer, CMV-positive, and with a related stem cell donor.

The CDR3 nucleotides read TGCGCCAGCAGCCCGCCTTACTCGACAGCTCAAGAGACCCAGTACTTC. Its translation: CASSPPYSTAQETQYF. The rearrangement joins TRBV5-1 to TRBJ2-5; possible D gene TRBD1, 5 bases. Germline CDR1 reads SGHRS; CDR2 reads YFSETQ. The CDR3 has 16 residues. Trimming shortened V by 4 bases and J by 2 bases, and 18 bases separated the two germline ends. Combining the CDR3 with reference TRBV5-1 and TRBJ2-5 gives the whole variable domain KAGVTQTPRYLIKTRGQQVTLSCSPISGHRSVSWYQQTPGQGLQFLFEYFSETQRNKGNFPGRFSGRQFSNSRSEMNVSTLELGDSALYLCASSPPYSTAQETQYFGPGTRLLVL.

This sequence joins TRBV7-2 and TRBJ1-5, with 10 nucleotides matching TRBD1. The V and J ends lost 1 base and 4 bases, in that order; junction bases with no gene match: 7. CDR1 is SGHTA and CDR2 is FQGNSA in the germline V gene. The CDR3 covers 17 residues. This chain's CDR3 is CASSLVGGGQGNQPQHF. For the CDR3, the DNA is TGTGCCAGCAGCTTAGTTGGGGGGGGACAGGGGAATCAGCCCCAGCATTTT.

This clone was seen just once. The V call is TRBV4-2, the J call TRBJ2-7, with D tentatively TRBD1 (6 bases). Germline V gene lookup returns CDR1 LGHNA and CDR2 YNFKEQ. The CDR3 length is 15 residues. V lost 1 base, J lost 2 bases, and 12 bases lay in between. CDR3 loop: CASSQAAQGPYEQYF. CDR3 sequence (DNA): TGTGCCAGCAGCCAAGCCGCACAGGGACCCTACGAGCAGTACTTC.

This clone has only one observation. This sequence joins TRBV30 and TRBJ2-3; D call uncertain. The V end lost 3 bases, the J end lost 2 bases, and 6 bases lay between the germline ends. The CDR3 loop spans 12 amino acids. Looked up from germline, CDR1 is GTSNPN and CDR2 is SVGIG (reference sequence). The CDR3 sequence is CAWRAYTDTQYF. In DNA form, the CDR3 reads TGTGCCTGGAGAGCTTACACAGATACGCAGTATTTT.

CDR3 in DNA: TGTGCCAGTAGGGCCTACAGGGGGCGCCGGACTGAAGCTTTCTTT. Its translation is CASRAYRGRRTEAFF. The genes are TRBV19 and TRBJ1-1; the match to TRBD1 covers 9 bases. The CDR3 runs 15 residues. Germline CDR1 LNHDA, CDR2 SQIVND (reference sequence). Germline trimming cut 6 bases from V and 5 bases from J; bases unmatched to any gene: 10.

This chain connects TRBV5-1 to TRBJ1-6, with 11 bases matching TRBD1. There are 19 residues in the CDR3. The germline CDR1 and CDR2 sequences are SGHRS and YFSETQ. V gave up 4 bases and J gave up 0 bases; unmatched junction bases: 9. This CDR3 is CASSPGTGGPSSYNSPLHF. CDR3 sequence (DNA): TGCGCCAGCAGCCCAGGGACAGGGGGACCTAGCTCCTATAATTCACCCCTCCACTTT.

The rearrangement uses TRBV7-9 and TRBJ2-7, with D maybe TRBD1 (5 bases). Trimming removed 7 bases from V and 5 bases from J, with 18 bases in between. CDR1 and CDR2 from the germline V gene are SEHNR and FQNEAQ (reference sequence). This CDR3 spans 14 amino acids. The CDR3 spells CASTPRQGGNEQYF. Written as DNA, the CDR3 is TGTGCCAGCACGCCGAGGCAGGGTGGTAACGAGCAGTACTTC.

V usage is TRBV25-1 and J usage is TRBJ1-2; D remains unclear. Trimming stripped 3 bases from V and 5 bases from J, with 4 bases between. There are 11 residues in the CDR3. Germline V lookup: CDR1 MGHDK, CDR2 SYGVNS. The CDR3, as DNA: TGTGCCAGCAGTGAGAGGTATGGCTACACCTTC. Protein: CASSERYGYTF.

The chain is built from TRBV18 and TRBJ1-4; D ambiguous. The CDR3 extends over 16 amino acids. CDR1 and CDR2 (germline): KGHSH, LQKENI. V was trimmed by 3 bases and J by 3 bases, leaving 14 bases between them. The CDR3 spells CASSPAEGGSNEKLFF. CDR3 sequence (DNA): TGTGCCAGCTCACCCGCTGAGGGAGGGTCTAATGAAAAACTGTTTTTT.

The chain recombines TRBV19 with TRBJ1-1; D remains unclear. The CDR3 is made up of 13 amino acids. In germline, CDR1 is LNHDA, CDR2 SQIVND (reference sequence). Trimming took off 4 bases at V and 0 bases at J, with 6 bases between the two ends. The CDR3 bases are TGTGCCAGTAGTAATGGAGTGAACACTGAAGCTTTCTTT. Amino acids: CASSNGVNTEAFF.

The chain recombines TRBV14 with TRBJ2-5, with a possible D match to TRBD2 (6 bases). The ends were cut back, 1 base at V and 0 bases at J, with 15 bases in the middle. Germline-derived CDR1 and CDR2 are SGHDN and FVKESK. This CDR3 has 17 amino acids. CDR3 DNA: TGTGCCAGCAGCCAAGGCCTAGCGTTCCCATACCAAGAGACCCAGTACTTC. It codes for CASSQGLAFPYQETQYF.

This clone is a singleton in its sample. V and J are TRBV7-9 and TRBJ2-5, with 13 bases that match TRBD2. CDR1 is SEHNR and CDR2 is FQNEAQ in the germline V gene (reference sequence). This CDR3 comprises 14 residues. After removal of 7 bases from V and 4 bases from J, the junction contained 3 bases not matched to a gene. This CDR3 is CASTGLAGTETQYF. CDR3 nucleotides: TGTGCCAGCACGGGACTAGCGGGAACAGAGACCCAGTACTTC.

CDR3 loop: CASSISPVNQPQHF. CDR3 nucleotides: TGTGCCAGTAGTATATCGCCAGTTAATCAGCCCCAGCATTTT. The V call is TRBV19, the J call TRBJ1-5; no clear D gene. Germline CDR1 is LNHDA and CDR2 is SQIVND (reference sequence). V was shortened by 2 bases and J by 4 bases, with 9 bases between the two germline ends. CDR3 size: 14 residues.

V is TRBV19 and J is TRBJ2-1, with 9 bases aligning to TRBD2. Germline CDR1 is LNHDA and CDR2 is SQIVND (reference sequence). This CDR3 is built from 18 residues. Losses at the gene ends were 4 bases for V and 6 bases for J; bases not matched to a gene: 16. This chain's CDR3 is CASSTHIGPSGALNEQFF. The CDR3 DNA is TGTGCCAGTAGTACTCACATAGGGCCTAGCGGGGCTCTCAATGAGCAGTTCTTC.

The gene calls are TRBV18 and TRBJ2-1, with 12 bases identical to TRBD2. V trimming: 6 bases; J trimming: 1 base; junction bases outside the gene matches: 1. From germline, CDR1 is KGHSH and CDR2 LQKENI. The CDR3 consists of 15 residues. The CDR3 DNA reads TGTGCCAGCTCGACTAGCGGGAGATCCTACAATGAGCAGTTCTTC. Amino acids: CASSTSGRSYNEQFF.

V usage is TRBV4-1 and J usage is TRBJ2-4; D is unclear. V lost 2 bases and J 1 base, leaving 9 bases between the germline ends. CDR3 length: 15 residues. Germline CDR1 and CDR2: MGHRA and YSYEKL. The CDR3 is CASSQMGAAKNIQYF. CDR3 DNA: TGCGCCAGCAGCCAAATGGGCGCTGCCAAAAACATTCAGTACTTC.

The chain is built from TRBV6-6 and TRBJ1-2; 7 bases are shared with TRBD1. J was trimmed by 8 bases and V by 6 bases; bases with no gene match: 12. Per germline, CDR1 MNHNY and CDR2 SVGAGI (reference sequence). This CDR3 region has 14 residues. Here the CDR3 reads CASRFNRGIEGYTF. The CDR3 DNA is TGTGCCAGCAGGTTTAACAGGGGTATAGAGGGCTACACCTTC.

This clone turned up a few times. The rearrangement uses TRBV28 and TRBJ2-7, with 8 nucleotides matching TRBD2. With 5 bases clipped from V and 3 bases from J, the junction kept 12 bases outside the gene matches. The CDR3 totals 16 residues. Per germline, CDR1 MDHEN and CDR2 SYDVKM. The CDR3 region has the DNA TGTGCCAGCAGTCCTCCCCAAGCGGGAGTGGTCTACGAGCAGTACTTC. Protein sequence: CASSPPQAGVVYEQYF.

The chain recombines TRBV5-1 with TRBJ1-1; D not certain. The V and J ends lost 2 bases and 4 bases respectively, with 9 bases between them. The CDR3 runs 13 residues. Germline V gene lookup returns CDR1 SGHRS and CDR2 YFSETQ. Written as DNA, the CDR3 is TGCGCCAGCAGCTTTAGAGAGAGCACTGAAGCTTTCTTT. It codes for CASSFRESTEAFF.

The chain combines TRBV7-2 with TRBJ2-7, with 12 bases matching TRBD2. This CDR3 has 16 amino acids. J was trimmed by 3 bases and V by 4 bases; bases with no gene match: 7. Per the germline V gene, CDR1 is SGHTA and CDR2 is FQGNSA. Written as DNA, the CDR3 is TGTGCCAGCAGCTCCCCTGGACTAGCGGGAAGCTACGAGCAGTACTTC. Protein sequence: CASSSPGLAGSYEQYF.

The V and J genes are TRBV5-1 and TRBJ2-1; 10 nucleotides match TRBD2. There are 19 residues in the CDR3. Germline V gene lookup returns CDR1 SGHRS and CDR2 YFSETQ. With 1 base clipped from V and 5 bases from J, the junction kept 15 bases outside the gene matches. In DNA, the CDR3 is TGCGCCAGCAGCTTGCTAGAATACAGAGCGGGAGGGGGTCACAATGAGCAGTTCTTC. It yields the protein CASSLLEYRAGGGHNEQFF.